The rows below give T cell receptor beta chains drawn from one sample of a study of shared clonotypes between healthy human individuals. The table came from immunoSEQ multiplex PCR; TCRdb's copy has only in-frame clones and leaves some out. This sample has about 2.2 million clones; approximately 94% occur once, and the top ten carry about 1.5%. The sequenced sample consisted of naive CD8+ T cells from PBMCs. The origin of the receptors is a man aged 18-30 years in good health. Some clones in this sample may be carry-over from other donors' samples. CDR3s include the opening cysteine and the closing phenylalanine or tryptophan.

j_gene: TRBJ2-6; v_gene: TRBV7-9; CDR3aa: CASSPLGGVGSGANVLTF
j_gene: TRBJ1-2; v_gene: TRBV9; CDR3aa: CASSVGTEANYGYTF
j_gene: TRBJ2-1; v_gene: TRBV5-6; CDR3aa: CASTHKTGYNEQFF
j_gene: TRBJ2-1; v_gene: TRBV5-4; CDR3aa: CASSSRAGGHLWEQFF
j_gene: TRBJ2-3; v_gene: TRBV27; CDR3aa: CASTIRTGGADTQYF
j_gene: TRBJ1-2; v_gene: TRBV7-9; CDR3aa: CASSHDRVDGYTF
j_gene: TRBJ1-5; v_gene: TRBV28; CDR3aa: CASTWGPRNQPQHF
j_gene: TRBJ1-2; v_gene: TRBV10-2; CDR3aa: CASSDIQGDSYSGYTF
j_gene: TRBJ2-5; v_gene: TRBV7-9; CDR3aa: CASSLAFGTATQEWTQYF
j_gene: TRBJ1-4; v_gene: TRBV6-5; CDR3aa: CASSYSGGAGNEKLFF
j_gene: TRBJ2-2; v_gene: TRBV7-9; CDR3aa: CASSLVRTRPTGELFF
j_gene: TRBJ2-5; v_gene: TRBV7-6; CDR3aa: CASSPIAGGREETQYF
j_gene: TRBJ1-5; v_gene: TRBV27; CDR3aa: CASSSTGHSNQPQHF
j_gene: TRBJ2-7; v_gene: TRBV6-1; CDR3aa: CASSELLGPRSSYEQYF
j_gene: TRBJ1-1; v_gene: TRBV4-1; CDR3aa: CASSQDPGTALGTEAFF
j_gene: TRBJ2-7; v_gene: TRBV2; CDR3aa: CASSLTGPLLGQYF
j_gene: TRBJ2-2; v_gene: TRBV2; CDR3aa: CASLLNTGELFF
j_gene: TRBJ2-2; v_gene: TRBV27; CDR3aa: CASSLDRGLGTGELFF
j_gene: TRBJ2-7; v_gene: TRBV6-6; CDR3aa: CASRGRAAYEQYF
j_gene: TRBJ1-2; v_gene: TRBV7-3; CDR3aa: CASSPRDGANYGYTF
j_gene: TRBJ1-4; v_gene: TRBV7-3; CDR3aa: CASSSTGGGKEKLFF
j_gene: TRBJ1-2; v_gene: TRBV7-9; CDR3aa: CASSFGDYPYGYTF
j_gene: TRBJ1-5; v_gene: TRBV28; CDR3aa: CASSLSTADQPQHF
j_gene: TRBJ2-5; v_gene: TRBV11-2; CDR3aa: CASSLILKERETQYF
j_gene: TRBJ2-7; v_gene: TRBV19; CDR3aa: CASSSRSGTFYEQYF
j_gene: TRBJ2-7; v_gene: TRBV7-7; CDR3aa: CASSLVPKGEQYF
j_gene: TRBJ1-1; v_gene: TRBV28; CDR3aa: CASSLGASNTEAFF
j_gene: TRBJ2-5; v_gene: TRBV19; CDR3aa: CASSTPGIETQYF
j_gene: TRBJ2-1; v_gene: TRBV11-2; CDR3aa: CASSSTLGRDNEQFF
j_gene: TRBJ2-7; v_gene: TRBV4-1; CDR3aa: CASARFGDEQYF
j_gene: TRBJ2-7; v_gene: TRBV7-9; CDR3aa: CASSDGHPVEQYF
j_gene: TRBJ2-6; v_gene: TRBV19; CDR3aa: CASSTNLGGTGANVLTF
j_gene: TRBJ1-2; v_gene: TRBV28; CDR3aa: CASSLKGTYGYTF
j_gene: TRBJ2-7; v_gene: TRBV5-5; CDR3aa: CASSFWGRGYEQYF
j_gene: TRBJ2-4; v_gene: TRBV27; CDR3aa: CASSTLSRFADIQYF
j_gene: TRBJ2-3; v_gene: TRBV6-5; CDR3aa: CASSYGVTSSDTQYF
j_gene: TRBJ2-5; v_gene: TRBV21-1; CDR3aa: CASSNRAQVGETQYF
j_gene: TRBJ1-2; v_gene: TRBV4-1; CDR3aa: CASSPDRDYGYTF
j_gene: TRBJ2-5; v_gene: TRBV7-8; CDR3aa: CASSWTQGGETQYF
j_gene: TRBJ2-5; v_gene: TRBV6-6; CDR3aa: CASSYSTSATGETQYF
j_gene: TRBJ1-1; v_gene: TRBV10-3; CDR3aa: CAIGQGAGTEAFF
j_gene: TRBJ1-1; v_gene: TRBV28; CDR3aa: CASSRDGKKGLGDTEAFF
j_gene: TRBJ2-1; v_gene: TRBV15; CDR3aa: CATSADREGGNEQFF
j_gene: TRBJ2-1; v_gene: TRBV2; CDR3aa: CASSAGLDGYNEQFF
j_gene: TRBJ1-1; v_gene: TRBV28; CDR3aa: CASSLLRGAGSAFF
j_gene: TRBJ2-7; v_gene: TRBV11-2; CDR3aa: CASSYTRLTSPLEQYF